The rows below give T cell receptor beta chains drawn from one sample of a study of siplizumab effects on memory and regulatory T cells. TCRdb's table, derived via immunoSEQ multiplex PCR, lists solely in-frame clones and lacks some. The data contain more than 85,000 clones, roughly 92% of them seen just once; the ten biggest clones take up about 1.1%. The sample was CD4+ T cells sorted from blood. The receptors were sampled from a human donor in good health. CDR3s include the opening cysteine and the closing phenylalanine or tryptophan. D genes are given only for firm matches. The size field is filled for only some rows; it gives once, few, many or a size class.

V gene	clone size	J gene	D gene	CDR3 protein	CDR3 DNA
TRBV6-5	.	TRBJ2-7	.	CASSYDGTRTYEQYF	TGTGCCAGCAGTTACGATGGGACCCGAACCTACGAGCAGTACTTC
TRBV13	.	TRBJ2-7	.	CASSPQFSYEQYF	TGTGCCAGCAGTCCGCAATTCTCCTACGAGCAGTACTTC
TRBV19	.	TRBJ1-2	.	CATTVRTESYGYTF	TGTGCCACAACAGTGCGGACGGAATCCTATGGCTACACCTTC
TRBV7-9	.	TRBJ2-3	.	CASSLAGGPTDTQYF	TGTGCCAGCAGCTTAGCGGGAGGCCCTACAGATACGCAGTATTTT
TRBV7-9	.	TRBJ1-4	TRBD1	CASSSKQGAFDEKLFF	TGTGCCAGCAGCAGTAAACAGGGGGCCTTCGATGAAAAACTGTTTTTT
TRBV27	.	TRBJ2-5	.	CASSFAGMRETQYF	TGTGCCAGCAGTTTCGCGGGGATGCGGGAGACCCAGTACTTC
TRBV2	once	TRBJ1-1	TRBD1	CASRLRQGKNTEAFF	TGTGCCAGCAGACTAAGACAGGGTAAGAACACTGAAGCTTTCTTT
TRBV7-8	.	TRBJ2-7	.	CASSLGVHEQYF	TGTGCCAGCAGCTTAGGGGTTCACGAGCAGTACTTC
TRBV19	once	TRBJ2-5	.	CASSLRTRETQYF	TGTGCCAGTAGTCTCCGAACTAGAGAGACCCAGTACTTC
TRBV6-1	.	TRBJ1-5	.	CASSVGDFQPQHF	TGTGCCAGCAGTGTAGGGGATTTTCAGCCCCAGCATTTT
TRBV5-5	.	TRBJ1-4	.	CASSSHANLGVEKLFF	TGTGCCAGCAGCTCCCACGCCAACCTTGGGGTTGAAAAACTGTTTTTT
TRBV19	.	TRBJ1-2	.	CASRRDRFYGYTF	TGTGCCAGTAGGCGCGACAGGTTCTATGGCTACACCTTC
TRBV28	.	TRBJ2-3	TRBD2	CASTIRGGRGDTQYF	TGTGCCAGCACCATCCGGGGGGGGCGGGGAGATACGCAGTATTTT
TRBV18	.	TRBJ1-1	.	CASSPPGRGNTEAFF	TGTGCCAGCTCACCTCCGGGACGGGGGAACACTGAAGCTTTCTTT
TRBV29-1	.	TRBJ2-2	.	CSVVKARGTGELFF	TGCAGCGTTGTGAAGGCGCGGGGCACCGGGGAGCTGTTTTTT
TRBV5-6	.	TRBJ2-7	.	CASSRIGASTTYEQYF	TGTGCCAGCAGCCGCATCGGGGCCTCGACTACCTACGAGCAGTACTTC
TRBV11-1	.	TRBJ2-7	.	CASSPRAWDSYYEQYF	TGTGCCAGCAGCCCCCGTGCCTGGGACTCATACTACGAGCAGTACTTC